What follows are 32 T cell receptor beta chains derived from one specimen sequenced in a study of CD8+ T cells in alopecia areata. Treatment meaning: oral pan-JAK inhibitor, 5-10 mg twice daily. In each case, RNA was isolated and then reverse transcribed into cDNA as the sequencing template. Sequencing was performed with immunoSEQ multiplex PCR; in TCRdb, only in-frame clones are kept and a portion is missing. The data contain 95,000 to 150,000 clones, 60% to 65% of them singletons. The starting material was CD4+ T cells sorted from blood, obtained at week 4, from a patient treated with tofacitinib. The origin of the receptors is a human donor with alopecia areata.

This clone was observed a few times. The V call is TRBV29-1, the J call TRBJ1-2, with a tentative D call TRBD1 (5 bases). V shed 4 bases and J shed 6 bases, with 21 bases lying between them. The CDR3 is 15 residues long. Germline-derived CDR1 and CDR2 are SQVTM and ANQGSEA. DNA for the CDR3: TGCAGCGTTGGGGAACGGGGGTTTAAGCTTAATGGCTACACCTTC. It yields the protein CSVGERGFKLNGYTF.

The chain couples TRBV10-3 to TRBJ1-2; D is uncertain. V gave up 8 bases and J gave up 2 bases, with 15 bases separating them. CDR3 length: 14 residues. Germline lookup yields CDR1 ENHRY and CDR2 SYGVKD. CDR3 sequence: CAIGRRNSNYGYTF. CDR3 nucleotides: TGTGCCATCGGGCGGAGGAATTCGAACTATGGCTACACCTTC.

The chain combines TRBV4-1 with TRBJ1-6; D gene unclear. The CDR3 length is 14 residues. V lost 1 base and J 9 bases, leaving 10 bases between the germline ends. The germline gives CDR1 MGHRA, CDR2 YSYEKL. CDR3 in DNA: TGCGCCAGCAGCCAAGGGTCTGGAATTTCACCCCTCCACTTT. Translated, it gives CASSQGSGISPLHF.

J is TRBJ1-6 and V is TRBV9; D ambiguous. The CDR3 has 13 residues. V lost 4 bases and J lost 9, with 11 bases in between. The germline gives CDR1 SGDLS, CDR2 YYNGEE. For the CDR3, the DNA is TGTGCCAGCAGCCTCTCTTTGGGTTCACCCCTCCACTTT. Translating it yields CASSLSLGSPLHF.

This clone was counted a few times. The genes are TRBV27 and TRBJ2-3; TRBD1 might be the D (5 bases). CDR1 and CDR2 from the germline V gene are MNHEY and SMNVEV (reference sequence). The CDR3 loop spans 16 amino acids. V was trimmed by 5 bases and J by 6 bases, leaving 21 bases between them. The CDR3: CASSKGTALYRDTQYF. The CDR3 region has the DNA TGTGCCAGCAGTAAGGGTACGGCTCTTTACAGGGATACGCAGTATTTT.

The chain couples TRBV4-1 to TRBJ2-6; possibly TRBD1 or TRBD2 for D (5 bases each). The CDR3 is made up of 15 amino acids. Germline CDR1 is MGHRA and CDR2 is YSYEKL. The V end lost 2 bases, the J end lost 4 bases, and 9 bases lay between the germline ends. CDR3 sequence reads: CASSQRDQGANVLTF. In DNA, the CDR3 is TGCGCCAGCAGCCAACGGGACCAGGGGGCCAACGTCCTGACTTTC.

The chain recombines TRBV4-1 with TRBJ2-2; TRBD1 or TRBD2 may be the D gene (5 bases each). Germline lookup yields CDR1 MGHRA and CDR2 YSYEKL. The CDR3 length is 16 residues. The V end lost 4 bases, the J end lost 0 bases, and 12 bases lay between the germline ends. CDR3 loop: CASSREGPANTGELFF. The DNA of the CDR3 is TGCGCCAGCAGCCGAGAGGGGCCAGCGAACACCGGGGAGCTGTTTTTT.

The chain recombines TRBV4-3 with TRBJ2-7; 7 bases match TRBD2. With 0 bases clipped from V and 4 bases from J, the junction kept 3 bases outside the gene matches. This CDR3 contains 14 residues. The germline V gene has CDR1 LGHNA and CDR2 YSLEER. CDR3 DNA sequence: TGCGCCAGCAGCCAAGAGATGCGGGAGTACGAGCAGTACTTC. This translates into CASSQEMREYEQYF.

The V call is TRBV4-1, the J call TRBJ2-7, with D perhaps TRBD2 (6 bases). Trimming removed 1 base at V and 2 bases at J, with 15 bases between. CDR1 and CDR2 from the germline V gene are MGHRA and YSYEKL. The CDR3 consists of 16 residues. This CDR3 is CASSQGRLVSTYEQYF. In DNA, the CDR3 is TGCGCCAGCAGCCAAGGGAGACTAGTCTCTACCTACGAGCAGTACTTC.

The CDR3, as DNA: TGTGCCAGCAGCTTATTACAGTCTGGAAACACCATATATTTT. Its protein product is CASSLLQSGNTIYF. The chain has TRBV7-2 and TRBJ1-3; D is ambiguous. The CDR3 length is 14 residues. Germline V gene sequence: CDR1 SGHTA, CDR2 FQGNSA. V gave up 2 bases and J gave up 1 base, with 6 bases separating them.

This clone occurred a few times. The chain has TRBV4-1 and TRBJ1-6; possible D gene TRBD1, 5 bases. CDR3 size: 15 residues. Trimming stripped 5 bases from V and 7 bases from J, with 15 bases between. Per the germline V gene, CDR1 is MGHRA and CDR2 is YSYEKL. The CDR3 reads CASSSRGEGNSPLHF. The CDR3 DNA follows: TGCGCCAGCAGCTCTCGGGGGGAAGGAAATTCACCCCTCCACTTT.

For the CDR3, the DNA is TGCAGCGTTGAATTAACAGGGGTGGGGACTGAAGCTTTCTTT. Amino acids: CSVELTGVGTEAFF. J is TRBJ1-1 and V is TRBV29-1; 7 bases fit TRBD1. Germline trimming cut 2 bases from V and 5 bases from J; bases unmatched to any gene: 8. CDR1 and CDR2 (germline): SQVTM, ANQGSEA. The CDR3 length is 14 residues.

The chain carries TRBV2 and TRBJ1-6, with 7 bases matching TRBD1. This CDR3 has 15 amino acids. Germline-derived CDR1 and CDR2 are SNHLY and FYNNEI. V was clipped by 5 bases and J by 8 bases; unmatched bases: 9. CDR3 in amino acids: CASSTPGQTDSPLHF. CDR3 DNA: TGTGCCAGCAGTACACCGGGACAGACAGATTCACCCCTCCACTTT. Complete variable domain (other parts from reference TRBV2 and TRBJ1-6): EPEVTQTPSHQVTQMGQEVILRCVPISNHLYFYWYRQILGQKVEFLVSFYNNEISEKSEIFDDQFSVERPDGSNFTLKIRSTKLEDSAMYFCASSTPGQTDSPLHFGNGTRLTVT.

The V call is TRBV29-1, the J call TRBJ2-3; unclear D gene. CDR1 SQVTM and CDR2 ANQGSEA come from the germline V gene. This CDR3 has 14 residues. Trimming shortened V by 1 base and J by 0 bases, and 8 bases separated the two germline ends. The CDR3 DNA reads TGCAGCGTTGAAGGTGGCAGAAGCACAGATACGCAGTATTTT. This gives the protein CSVEGGRSTDTQYF.

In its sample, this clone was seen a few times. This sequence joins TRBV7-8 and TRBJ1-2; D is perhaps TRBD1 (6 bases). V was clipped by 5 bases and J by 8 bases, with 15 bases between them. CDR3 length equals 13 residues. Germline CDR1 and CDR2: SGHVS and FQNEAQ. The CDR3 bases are TGTGCCAGCAGCCCCTCCAGGGGCGTCGGCTACACCTTC. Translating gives CASSPSRGVGYTF.

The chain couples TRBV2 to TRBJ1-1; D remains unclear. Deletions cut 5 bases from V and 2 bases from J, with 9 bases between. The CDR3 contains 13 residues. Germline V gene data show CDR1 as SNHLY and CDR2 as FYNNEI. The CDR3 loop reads CASSLDGNTEAFF. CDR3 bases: TGTGCCAGCAGTTTGGACGGAAACACTGAAGCTTTCTTT.

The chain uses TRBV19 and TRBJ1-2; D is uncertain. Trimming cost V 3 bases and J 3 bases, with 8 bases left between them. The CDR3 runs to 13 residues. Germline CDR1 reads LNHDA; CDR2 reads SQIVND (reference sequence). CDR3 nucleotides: TGTGCCAGTAGTATTCGTCAGGACTATGGCTACACCTTC. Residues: CASSIRQDYGYTF.

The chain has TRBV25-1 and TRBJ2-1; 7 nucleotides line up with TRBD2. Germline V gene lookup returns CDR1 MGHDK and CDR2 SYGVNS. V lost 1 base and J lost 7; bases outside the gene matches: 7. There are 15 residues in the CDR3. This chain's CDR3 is CASSESAGIINEQFF. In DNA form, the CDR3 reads TGTGCCAGCAGTGAATCAGCGGGAATCATAAATGAGCAGTTCTTC.

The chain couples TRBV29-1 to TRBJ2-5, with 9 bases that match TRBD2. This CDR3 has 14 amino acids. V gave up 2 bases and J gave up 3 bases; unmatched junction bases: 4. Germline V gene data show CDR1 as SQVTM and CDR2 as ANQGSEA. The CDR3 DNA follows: TGCAGCGTTGAACTAGCGGGGCACAAAGAGACCCAGTACTTC. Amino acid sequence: CSVELAGHKETQYF.

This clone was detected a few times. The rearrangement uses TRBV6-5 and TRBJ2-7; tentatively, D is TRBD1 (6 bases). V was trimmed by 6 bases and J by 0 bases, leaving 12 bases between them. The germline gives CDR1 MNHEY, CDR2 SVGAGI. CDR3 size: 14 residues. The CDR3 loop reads CASRTKDSSYEQYF. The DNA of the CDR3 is TGTGCCAGCAGAACTAAGGACAGCTCCTACGAGCAGTACTTC.

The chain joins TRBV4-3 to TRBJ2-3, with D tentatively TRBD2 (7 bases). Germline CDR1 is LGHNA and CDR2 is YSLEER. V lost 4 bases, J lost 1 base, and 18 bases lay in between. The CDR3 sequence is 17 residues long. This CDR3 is CASSPRGRGGGTDTQYF. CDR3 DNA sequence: TGCGCCAGCAGCCCTCGGGGGCGGGGAGGGGGCACAGATACGCAGTATTTT.

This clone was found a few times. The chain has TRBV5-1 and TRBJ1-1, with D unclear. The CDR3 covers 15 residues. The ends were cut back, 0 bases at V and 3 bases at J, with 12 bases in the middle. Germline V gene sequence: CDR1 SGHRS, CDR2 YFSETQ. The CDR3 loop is CASSLVGGTYTEAFF. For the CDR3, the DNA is TGCGCCAGCAGCTTGGTCGGCGGAACCTACACTGAAGCTTTCTTT.

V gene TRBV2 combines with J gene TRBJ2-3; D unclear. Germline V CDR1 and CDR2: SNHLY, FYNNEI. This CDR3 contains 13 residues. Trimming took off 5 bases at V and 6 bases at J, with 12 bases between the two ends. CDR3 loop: CASSRLRPDTQYF. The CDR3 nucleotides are TGTGCCAGCAGTAGGTTACGACCCGATACGCAGTATTTT.

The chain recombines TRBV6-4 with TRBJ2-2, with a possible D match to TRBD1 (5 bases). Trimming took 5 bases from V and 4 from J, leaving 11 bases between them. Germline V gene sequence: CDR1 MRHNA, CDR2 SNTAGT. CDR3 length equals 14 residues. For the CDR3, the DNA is TGTGCCAGCAGTCAGGGCCCGGCCACCGGGGAGCTGTTTTTT. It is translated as CASSQGPATGELFF.

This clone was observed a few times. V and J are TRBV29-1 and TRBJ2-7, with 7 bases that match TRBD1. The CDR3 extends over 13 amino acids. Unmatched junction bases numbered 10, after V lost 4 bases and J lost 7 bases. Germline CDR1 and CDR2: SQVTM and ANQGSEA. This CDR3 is CSVVSGGTDEQYF. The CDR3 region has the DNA TGCAGCGTTGTGTCAGGGGGAACGGATGAGCAGTACTTC.

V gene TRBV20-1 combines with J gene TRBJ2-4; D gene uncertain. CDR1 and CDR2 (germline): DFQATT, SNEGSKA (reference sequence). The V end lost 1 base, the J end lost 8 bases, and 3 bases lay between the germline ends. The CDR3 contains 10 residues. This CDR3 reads CSARVDIQYF. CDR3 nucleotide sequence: TGCAGTGCTAGAGTAGACATTCAGTACTTC.

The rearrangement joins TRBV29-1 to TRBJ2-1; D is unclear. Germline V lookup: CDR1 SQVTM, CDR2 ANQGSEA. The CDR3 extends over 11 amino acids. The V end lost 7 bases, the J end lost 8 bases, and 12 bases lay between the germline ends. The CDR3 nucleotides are TGCAGCGCGGCGTCCCGCGATGAGCAGTTCTTC. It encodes CSAASRDEQFF.

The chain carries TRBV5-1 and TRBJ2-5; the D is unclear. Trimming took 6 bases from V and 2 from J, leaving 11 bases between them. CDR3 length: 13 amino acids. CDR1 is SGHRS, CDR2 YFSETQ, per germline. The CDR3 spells CASNSPSQETQYF. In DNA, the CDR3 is TGCGCCAGCAACTCCCCATCTCAAGAGACCCAGTACTTC.

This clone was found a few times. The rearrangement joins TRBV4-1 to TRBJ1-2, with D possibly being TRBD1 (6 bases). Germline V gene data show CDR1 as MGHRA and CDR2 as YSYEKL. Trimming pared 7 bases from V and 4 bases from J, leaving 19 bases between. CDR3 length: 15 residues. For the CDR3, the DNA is TGCGCCAGCAACCACCGGACAGAGCCTTCCTATGGCTACACCTTC. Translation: CASNHRTEPSYGYTF.

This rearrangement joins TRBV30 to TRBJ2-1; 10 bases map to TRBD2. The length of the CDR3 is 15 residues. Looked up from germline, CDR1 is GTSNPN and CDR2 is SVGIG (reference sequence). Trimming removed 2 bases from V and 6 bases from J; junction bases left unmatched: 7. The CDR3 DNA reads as TGTGCCTGGAGTAATCTAGCGGGAGATGGCAATGAGCAGTTCTTC. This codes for CAWSNLAGDGNEQFF. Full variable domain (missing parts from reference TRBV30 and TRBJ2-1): SQTIHQWPATLVQPVGSPLSLECTVEGTSNPNLYWYRQAAGRGLQLLFYSVGIGQISSEVPQNLSASRPQDRQFILSSKKLLLSDSGFYLCAWSNLAGDGNEQFFGPGTRLTVL.

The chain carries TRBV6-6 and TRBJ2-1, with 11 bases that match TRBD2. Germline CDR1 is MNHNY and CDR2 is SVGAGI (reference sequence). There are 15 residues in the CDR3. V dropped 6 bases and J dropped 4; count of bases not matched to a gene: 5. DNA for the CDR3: TGTGCCAGCAGGCCACTAGCGGGGGATTACAATGAGCAGTTCTTC. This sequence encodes CASRPLAGDYNEQFF.

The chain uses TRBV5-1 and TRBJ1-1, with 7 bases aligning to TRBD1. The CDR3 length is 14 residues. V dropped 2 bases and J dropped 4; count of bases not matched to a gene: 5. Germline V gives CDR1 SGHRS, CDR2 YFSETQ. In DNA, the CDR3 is TGCGCCAGCAGCTTCGGGACAGCAATCACTGAAGCTTTCTTT. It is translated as CASSFGTAITEAFF.